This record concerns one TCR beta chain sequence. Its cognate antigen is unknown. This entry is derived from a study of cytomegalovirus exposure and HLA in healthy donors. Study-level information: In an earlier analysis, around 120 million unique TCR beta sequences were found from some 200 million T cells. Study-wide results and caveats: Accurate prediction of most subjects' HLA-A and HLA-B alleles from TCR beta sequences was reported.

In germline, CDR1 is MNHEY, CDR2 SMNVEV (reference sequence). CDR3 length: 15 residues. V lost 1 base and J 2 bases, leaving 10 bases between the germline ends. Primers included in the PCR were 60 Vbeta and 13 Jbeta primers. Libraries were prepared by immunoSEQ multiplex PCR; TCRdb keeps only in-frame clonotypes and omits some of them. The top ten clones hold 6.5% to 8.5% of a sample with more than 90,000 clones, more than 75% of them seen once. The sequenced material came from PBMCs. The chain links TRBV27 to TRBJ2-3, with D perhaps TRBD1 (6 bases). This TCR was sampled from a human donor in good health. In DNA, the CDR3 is TGTGCCAGCAGTTTATTAGGGGGAATCACAGATACGCAGTATTTT. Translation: CASSLLGGITDTQYF.